This T cell receptor beta chain was identified during a study of breast tumors, draining lymph nodes, adjacent tissues. The CDR3 loop spans 14 amino acids. The ends were cut back, 6 bases at V and 5 bases at J, with 17 bases in the middle. Germline assignment: CDR1 SGHNT and CDR2 YYREEE (reference sequence). The lymph nodes were axillary draining lymph nodes from breast cancer patients. MiXCR, applied by TCRdb to the multiplex PCR reads, yields one record per CDR3 protein. This sample carries roughly 130,000 distinct CDR3 sequences, just under 20% of them seen once, and the ten largest clones take less than 4%.

The chain has TRBV5-4 and TRBJ2-5; tentatively, D is TRBD1 or TRBD2 (5 bases each). The sequence was obtained from a female donor with breast cancer. Some clones in this sample may be carry-over from other donors' samples. Sequencing was performed on axillary lymph node tissue. As DNA, the CDR3 is TGTGCCAGCACCTTAGCGAGAGAGGGGGAGACCCAGTACTTC. This translates into CASTLAREGETQYF.